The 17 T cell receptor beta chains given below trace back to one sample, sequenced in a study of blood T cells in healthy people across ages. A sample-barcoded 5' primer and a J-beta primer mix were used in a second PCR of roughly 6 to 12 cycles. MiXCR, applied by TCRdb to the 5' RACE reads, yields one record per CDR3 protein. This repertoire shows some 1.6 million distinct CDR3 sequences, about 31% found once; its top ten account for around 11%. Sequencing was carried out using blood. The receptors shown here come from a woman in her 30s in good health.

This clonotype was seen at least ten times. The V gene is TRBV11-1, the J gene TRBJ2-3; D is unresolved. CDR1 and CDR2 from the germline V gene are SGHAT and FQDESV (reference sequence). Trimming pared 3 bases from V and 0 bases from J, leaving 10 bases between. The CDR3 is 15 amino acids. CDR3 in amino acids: CASSLNSLSTDTQYF. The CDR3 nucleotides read TGTGCCAGCAGCTTGAACAGCCTGAGCACAGATACGCAGTATTTT.

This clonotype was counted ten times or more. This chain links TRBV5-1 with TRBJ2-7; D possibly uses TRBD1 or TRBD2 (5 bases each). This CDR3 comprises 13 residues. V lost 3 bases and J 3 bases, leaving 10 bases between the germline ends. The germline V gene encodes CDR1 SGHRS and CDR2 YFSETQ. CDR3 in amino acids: CASSWDGNYEQYF. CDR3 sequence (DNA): TGCGCCAGCAGCTGGGACGGGAACTACGAGCAGTACTTC. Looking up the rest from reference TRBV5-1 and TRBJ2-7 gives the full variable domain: KAGVTQTPRYLIKTRGQQVTLSCSPISGHRSVSWYQQTPGQGLQFLFEYFSETQRNKGNFPGRFSGRQFSNSRSEMNVSTLELGDSALYLCASSWDGNYEQYFGPGTRLTVT.

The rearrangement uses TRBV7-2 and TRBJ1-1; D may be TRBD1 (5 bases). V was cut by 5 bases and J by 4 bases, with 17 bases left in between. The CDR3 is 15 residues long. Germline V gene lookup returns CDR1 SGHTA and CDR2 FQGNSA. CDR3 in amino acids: CASSPMRGWGTEAFF. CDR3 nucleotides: TGTGCCAGCAGCCCCATGAGGGGTTGGGGCACTGAAGCTTTCTTT.

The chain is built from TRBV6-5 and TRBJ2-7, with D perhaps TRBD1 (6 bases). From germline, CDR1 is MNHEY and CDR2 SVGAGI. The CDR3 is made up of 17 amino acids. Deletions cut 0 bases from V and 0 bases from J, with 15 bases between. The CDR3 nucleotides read TGTGCCAGCAGTTACTCTTTTCCACAGGGTAGCTCCTACGAGCAGTACTTC. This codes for CASSYSFPQGSSYEQYF.

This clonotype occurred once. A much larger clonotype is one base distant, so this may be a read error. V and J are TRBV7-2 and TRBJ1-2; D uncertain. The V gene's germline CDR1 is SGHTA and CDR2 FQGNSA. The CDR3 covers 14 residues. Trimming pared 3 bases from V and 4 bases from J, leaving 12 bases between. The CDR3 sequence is CASSFTRNSYGYTF. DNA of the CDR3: TGTGCCAGCAGCTTTACCCGGAATAGCTATGGCTACACCTTC. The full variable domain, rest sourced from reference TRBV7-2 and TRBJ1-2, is GAGVSQSPSNKVTEKGKDVELRCDPISGHTALYWYRQSLGQGLEFLIYFQGNSAPDKSGLPSDRFSAERTGGSVSTLTIQRTQQEDSAVYLCASSFTRNSYGYTFGSGTRLTVV.

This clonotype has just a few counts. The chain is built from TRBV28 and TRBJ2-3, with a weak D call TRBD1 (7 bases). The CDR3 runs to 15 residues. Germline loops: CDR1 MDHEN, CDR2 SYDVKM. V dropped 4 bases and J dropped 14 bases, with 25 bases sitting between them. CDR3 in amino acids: CASSWDSELAQGLYF. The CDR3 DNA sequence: TGTGCCAGCAGTTGGGACAGCGAACTAGCACAGGGGTTGTATTTT. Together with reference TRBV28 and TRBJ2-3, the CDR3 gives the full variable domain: DVKVTQSSRYLVKRTGEKVFLECVQDMDHENMFWYRQDPGLGLRLIYFSYDVKMKEKGDIPEGYSVSREKKERFSLILESASTNQTSMYLCASSWDSELAQGLYFGPGTRLTVL.

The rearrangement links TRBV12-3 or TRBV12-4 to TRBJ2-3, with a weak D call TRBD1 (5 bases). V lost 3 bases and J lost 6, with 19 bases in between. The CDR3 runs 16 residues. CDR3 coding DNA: TGTGCCAGCAGTTTGGGGCGGACCTACCCAAGGGATACGCAGTATTTT. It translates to CASSLGRTYPRDTQYF.

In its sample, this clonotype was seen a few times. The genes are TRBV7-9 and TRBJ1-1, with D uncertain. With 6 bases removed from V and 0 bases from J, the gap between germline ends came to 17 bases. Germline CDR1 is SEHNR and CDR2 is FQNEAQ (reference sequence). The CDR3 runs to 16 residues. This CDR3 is CASRSHLDGVNTEAFF. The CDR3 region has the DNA TGTGCCAGCAGGTCTCACCTCGACGGGGTGAACACTGAAGCTTTCTTT.

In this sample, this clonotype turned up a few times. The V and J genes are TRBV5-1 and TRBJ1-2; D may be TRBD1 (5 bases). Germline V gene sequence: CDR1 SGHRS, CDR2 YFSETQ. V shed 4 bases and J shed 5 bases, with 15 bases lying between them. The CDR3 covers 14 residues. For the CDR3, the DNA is TGCGCCAGCAGCCCTGCTGGGACCACATATGGCTACACCTTC. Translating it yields CASSPAGTTYGYTF.

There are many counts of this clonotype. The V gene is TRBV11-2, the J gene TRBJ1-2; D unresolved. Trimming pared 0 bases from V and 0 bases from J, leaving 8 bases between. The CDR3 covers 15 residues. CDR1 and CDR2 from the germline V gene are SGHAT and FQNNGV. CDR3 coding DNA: TGTGCCAGCAGCTTAGAAAGTGCAGCTAACTATGGCTACACCTTC. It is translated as CASSLESAANYGYTF.

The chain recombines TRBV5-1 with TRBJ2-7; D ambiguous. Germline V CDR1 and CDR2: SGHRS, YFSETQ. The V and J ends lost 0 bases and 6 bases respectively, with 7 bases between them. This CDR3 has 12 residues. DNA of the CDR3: TGCGCCAGCAGCTTGGACATAGGCGAGCAGTACTTC. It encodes CASSLDIGEQYF.

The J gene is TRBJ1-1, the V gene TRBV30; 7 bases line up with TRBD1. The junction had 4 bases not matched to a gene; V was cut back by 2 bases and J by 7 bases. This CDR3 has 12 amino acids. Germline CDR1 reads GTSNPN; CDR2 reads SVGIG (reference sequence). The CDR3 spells CAWSQGVVEAFF. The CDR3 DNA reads TGTGCCTGGAGTCAGGGGGTAGTTGAAGCTTTCTTT.

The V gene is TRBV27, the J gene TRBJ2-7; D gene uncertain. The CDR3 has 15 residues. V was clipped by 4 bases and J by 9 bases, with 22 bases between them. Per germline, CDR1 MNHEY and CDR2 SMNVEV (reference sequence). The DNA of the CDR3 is TGTGCCAGCAGTTCTTCCGGGCACTTAAGGTTCGGGCAGTACTTC. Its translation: CASSSSGHLRFGQYF.

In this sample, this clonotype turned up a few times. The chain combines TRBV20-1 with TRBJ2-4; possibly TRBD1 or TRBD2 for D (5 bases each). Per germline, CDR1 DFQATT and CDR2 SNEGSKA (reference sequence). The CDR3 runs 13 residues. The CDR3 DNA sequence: TGCGGACTTCCAAGGGGCGAGAAAAACATTCAGTACTTC. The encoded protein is CGLPRGEKNIQYF.

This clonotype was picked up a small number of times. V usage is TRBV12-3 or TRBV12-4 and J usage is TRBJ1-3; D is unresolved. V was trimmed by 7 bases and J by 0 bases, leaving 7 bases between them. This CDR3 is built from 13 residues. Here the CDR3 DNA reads TGTGCCAGCACCTTGTTCTCTGGAAACACCATATATTTT. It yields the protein CASTLFSGNTIYF.

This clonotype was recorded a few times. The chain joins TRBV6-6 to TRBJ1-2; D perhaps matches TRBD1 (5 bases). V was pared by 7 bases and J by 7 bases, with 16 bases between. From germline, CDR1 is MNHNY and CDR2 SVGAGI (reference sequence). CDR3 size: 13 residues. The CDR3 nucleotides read TGTGCCAGCACCGCTCAGGGAGGCGGTGGCTACACCTTC. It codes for CASTAQGGGGYTF.

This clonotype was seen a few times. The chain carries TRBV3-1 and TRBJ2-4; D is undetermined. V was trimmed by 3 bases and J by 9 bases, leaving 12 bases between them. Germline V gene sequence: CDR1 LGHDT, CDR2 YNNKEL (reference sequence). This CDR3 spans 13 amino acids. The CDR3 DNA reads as TGTGCCAGCAGCCAGAGCAGAAGTGGCATTCAGTACTTC. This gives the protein CASSQSRSGIQYF.